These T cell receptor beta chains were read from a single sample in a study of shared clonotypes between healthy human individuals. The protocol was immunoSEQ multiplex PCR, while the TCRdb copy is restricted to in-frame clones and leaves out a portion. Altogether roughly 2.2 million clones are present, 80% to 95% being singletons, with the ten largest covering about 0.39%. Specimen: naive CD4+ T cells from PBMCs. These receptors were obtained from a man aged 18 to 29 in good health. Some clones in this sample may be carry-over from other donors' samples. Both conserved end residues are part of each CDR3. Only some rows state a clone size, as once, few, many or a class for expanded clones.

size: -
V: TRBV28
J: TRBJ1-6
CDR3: CASSPGPNNSPLHF

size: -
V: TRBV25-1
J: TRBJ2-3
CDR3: CVTRSTDTQYF

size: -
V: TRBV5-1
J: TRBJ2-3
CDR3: CASSLGQGASDTQYF

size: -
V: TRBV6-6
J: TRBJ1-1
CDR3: CASSYSRAAQGTEAFF

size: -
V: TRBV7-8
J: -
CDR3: CASSPIQAPWGEQYF

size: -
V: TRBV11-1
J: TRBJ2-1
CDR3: CASSATSGSAEQFF

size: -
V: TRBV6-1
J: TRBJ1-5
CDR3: CASSGMAGQDQPQHF

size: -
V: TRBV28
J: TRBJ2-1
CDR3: CASSAGSTNSYNEQFF

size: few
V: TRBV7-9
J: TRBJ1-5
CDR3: CASSLQGDQPQHF

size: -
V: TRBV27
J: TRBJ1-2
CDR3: CASSFKATGGHGYTF

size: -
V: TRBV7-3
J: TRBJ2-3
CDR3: CASSFGTGGRRTDTQYF

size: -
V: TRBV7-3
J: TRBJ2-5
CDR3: CASSLRPGQQETQYF

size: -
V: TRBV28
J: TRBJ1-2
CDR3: CASSFSPFHFNGYTF

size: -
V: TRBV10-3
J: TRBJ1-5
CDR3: CAISAYGTVNQPQHF

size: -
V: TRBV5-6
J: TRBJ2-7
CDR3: CASSLVTGGLAGGYEQYF

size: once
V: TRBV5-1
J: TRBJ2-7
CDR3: CASRQGTLEQYF

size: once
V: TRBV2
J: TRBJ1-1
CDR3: CASKEGFTEAFF

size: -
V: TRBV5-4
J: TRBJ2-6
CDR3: CASSLTASGANVLTF

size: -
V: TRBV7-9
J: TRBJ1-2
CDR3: CASSPRQGAWGYTF

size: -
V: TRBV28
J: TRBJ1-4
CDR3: CASSFSGEKLFF

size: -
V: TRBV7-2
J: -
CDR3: CASSLEYEQYF

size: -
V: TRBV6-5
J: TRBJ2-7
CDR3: CASSTSGGTYEQYF

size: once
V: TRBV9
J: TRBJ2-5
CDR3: CASSPGAGEETQYF

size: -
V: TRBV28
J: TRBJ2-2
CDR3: CASSLEDTGELFF

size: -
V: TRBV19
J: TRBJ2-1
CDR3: CASSPGLAYNEQFF

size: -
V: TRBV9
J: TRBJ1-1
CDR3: CASSVGLGSTEAFF

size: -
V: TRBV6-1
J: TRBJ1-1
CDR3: CAVAGRPEAFF

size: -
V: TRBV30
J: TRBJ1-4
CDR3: CAWQPGQFNEKLFF

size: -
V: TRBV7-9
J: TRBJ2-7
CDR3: CASSFPRAYEQYF

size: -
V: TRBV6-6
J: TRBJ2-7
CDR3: CASGKEGVKSHEQYF

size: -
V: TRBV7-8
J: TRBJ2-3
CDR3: CASSLGGAGVGTDTQYF

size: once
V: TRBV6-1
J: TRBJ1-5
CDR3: CASSDSRGGRDQPQHF

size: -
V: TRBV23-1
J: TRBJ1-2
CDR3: CASSLTRGANYGYTF

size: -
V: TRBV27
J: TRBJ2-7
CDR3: CASSLRDGFYEQYF

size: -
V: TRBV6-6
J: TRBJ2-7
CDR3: CASSYGQGASYEQYF

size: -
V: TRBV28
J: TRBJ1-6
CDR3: CASSQDGNSPLHF

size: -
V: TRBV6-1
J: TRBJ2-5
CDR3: CASKELVLQETQYF

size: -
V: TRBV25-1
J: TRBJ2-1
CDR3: CASSGQPAGDYNEQFF

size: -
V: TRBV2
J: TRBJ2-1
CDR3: CASWAADWKNEQFF

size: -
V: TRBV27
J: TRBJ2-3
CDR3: CASRVDAGTDTQYF

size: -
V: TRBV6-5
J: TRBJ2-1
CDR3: CASSSFQPGRRNEQFF

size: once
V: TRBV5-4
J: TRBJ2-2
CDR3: CASSSSNLLAGELFF

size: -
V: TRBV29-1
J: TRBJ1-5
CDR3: CSVDLRGTQPQHF

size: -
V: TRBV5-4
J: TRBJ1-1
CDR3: CASSPPPTMNTEAFF

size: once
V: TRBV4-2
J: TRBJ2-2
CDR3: CASSQGGTQFTGELFF

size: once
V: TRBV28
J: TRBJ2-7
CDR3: CASSFRGLPPYEQYF

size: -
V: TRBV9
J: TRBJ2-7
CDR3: CASSVVNRTTDYEQYF

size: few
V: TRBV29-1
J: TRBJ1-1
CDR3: CSVEEIQGSGNTEAFF

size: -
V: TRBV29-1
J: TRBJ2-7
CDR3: CSVDFNGSYEQYF

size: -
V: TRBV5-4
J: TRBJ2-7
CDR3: CASSYGRYEQYF

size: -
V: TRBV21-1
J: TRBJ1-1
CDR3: CASSISRDREMNTEAFF

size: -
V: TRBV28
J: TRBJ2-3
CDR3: CASRSDSTDKQYF

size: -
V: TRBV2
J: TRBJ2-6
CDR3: CASSWTASGANVLTF

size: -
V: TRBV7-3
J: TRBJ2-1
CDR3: CASSPGTSGRYNEQFF

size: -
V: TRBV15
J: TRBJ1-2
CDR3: CATSRGTGTLYTF

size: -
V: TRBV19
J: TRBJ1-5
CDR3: CASSMGDLTNQPQHF

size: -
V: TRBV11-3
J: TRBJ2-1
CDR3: CASSSRDRAYNEQFF

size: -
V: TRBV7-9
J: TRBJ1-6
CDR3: CASSSQSSYNSPLHF

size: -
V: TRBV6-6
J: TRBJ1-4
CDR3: CASTHPPGLGEKLFF